Below are 20 T cell receptor beta chains sequenced from a single sample in a study of OX40 agonist ivuxolimab in advanced cancers. Profiled with immunoSEQ multiplex PCR; TCRdb holds only in-frame clones, not every one. Of about 22,000 clones in the sample, roughly 81% were seen once. Sequenced material: CD4+ or CD8+ T cells sorted from blood, taken in a trial of the OX40 agonist ivuxolimab. These receptors came from an adult with an advanced solid tumor such as melanoma, head and neck, liver or kidney cancer.

Concerning this clone itself: A much larger clone differs from this one at a single base, so this may be a read error. This rearrangement joins TRBV7-8 to TRBJ1-5, with no clear D. This CDR3 contains 12 residues. V lost 5 bases and J 0 bases, leaving 2 bases between the germline ends. The germline gives CDR1 SGHVS, CDR2 FQNEAQ. In DNA, the CDR3 is TGTGCCAGCAGCCTTAGCAATCAGCCCCAGCATTTT. Its translation is CASSLSNQPQHF.

This sequence joins TRBV2 and TRBJ1-2, with 11 nucleotides matching TRBD1. The CDR3 has 13 residues. V lost 7 bases, J lost 8 bases, and 6 bases stayed unmatched. CDR1 SNHLY and CDR2 FYNNEI come from the germline V gene. CDR3 nucleotides: TGTGCCAGCAACGGACAGGGGGCGAGGGGCTACACCTTC. Amino acids: CASNGQGARGYTF.

V usage is TRBV4-2 and J usage is TRBJ2-2; the D is unclear. Per the germline V gene, CDR1 is LGHNA and CDR2 is YNFKEQ. CDR3 length: 14 amino acids. The germline V and J ends were trimmed by 0 bases and 7 bases, with 9 bases remaining between them. The CDR3 here is CASSQERGVGELFF. CDR3 nucleotide sequence: TGTGCCAGCAGCCAAGAGAGAGGTGTCGGGGAGCTGTTTTTT.

The chain is built from TRBV4-1 and TRBJ2-7; 13 bases are shared with TRBD2. Per germline, CDR1 MGHRA and CDR2 YSYEKL. The CDR3 length is 16 residues. The V and J ends lost 7 bases and 1 base, in that order; junction bases with no gene match: 7. The chain's CDR3 is CASTQRLAGGSYEQYF. As DNA, the CDR3 is TGCGCCAGCACACAAAGACTAGCGGGGGGTTCCTACGAGCAGTACTTC.

This chain links TRBV9 with TRBJ2-1; D is unresolved. V shed 0 bases and J shed 8 bases, with 9 bases lying between them. Germline-derived CDR1 and CDR2 are SGDLS and YYNGEE. The CDR3 consists of 13 residues. The DNA for the CDR3 is TGTGCCAGCAGCGTAGGGCTTGGGGATGAGCAGTTCTTC. Encoded protein: CASSVGLGDEQFF.

The chain carries TRBV5-8 and TRBJ1-1; perhaps TRBD1 as D (6 bases). The length of the CDR3 is 16 residues. In germline, CDR1 is SGHTS, CDR2 YDEGEE. Trimming stripped 0 bases from V and 4 bases from J, with 16 bases between. The CDR3 sequence is CASSLAMSQGSTEAFF. The CDR3 bases are TGTGCCAGCAGCTTGGCCATGAGTCAGGGGAGCACTGAAGCTTTCTTT. Full variable domain (rest looked up from reference TRBV5-8 and TRBJ1-1): EAGVTQSPTHLIKTRGQQATLRCSPISGHTSVYWYQQALGLGLQFLLWYDEGEERNRGNFPPRFSGRQFPNYSSELNVNALELEDSALYLCASSLAMSQGSTEAFFGQGTRLTVV.

This sequence joins TRBV19 and TRBJ2-7, with D uncertain. The ends were cut back, 3 bases at V and 1 base at J, with 7 bases in the middle. CDR1 and CDR2 from the germline V gene are LNHDA and SQIVND (reference sequence). This CDR3 has 13 residues. CDR3: CASSMSSSYEQYF. In DNA, the CDR3 is TGTGCCAGTAGTATGTCCAGTTCCTACGAGCAGTACTTC.

This clone was seen only once. The CDR3 sequence is CAALGGKETQYF. Written as DNA, the CDR3 is TGCGCGGCGCTCGGGGGCAAAGAGACCCAGTACTTC. The rearrangement uses TRBV10-2 and TRBJ2-5; D is perhaps TRBD1 or TRBD2 (6 bases each). CDR1 and CDR2 (germline): WSHSY, SAAADI. The CDR3 contains 12 residues.

This clone was recorded only once. This chain links TRBV29-1 with TRBJ2-2; the D is unclear. Germline V gene data show CDR1 as SQVTM and CDR2 as ANQGSEA. Trimming cost V 3 bases and J 2 bases, with 7 bases left between them. This CDR3 is built from 13 residues. CDR3 in DNA: TGCAGCGTTGAGGACGGAAACACCGGGGAGCTGTTTTTT. Translation gives CSVEDGNTGELFF.

This clone has a handful of counts. The chain links TRBV29-1 to TRBJ2-7; tentative D call: TRBD2 (5 bases). This CDR3 comprises 11 residues. Germline-derived CDR1 and CDR2 are SQVTM and ANQGSEA. V was pared by 1 base and J by 5 bases, with 6 bases between. CDR3 in amino acids: CSVEAGNEQYF. The CDR3 DNA sequence: TGCAGCGTTGAAGCCGGGAACGAGCAGTACTTC.

The genes are TRBV9 and TRBJ2-2; D may be TRBD2 (6 bases). This CDR3 comprises 15 residues. Germline values: CDR1 SGDLS, CDR2 YYNGEE. Trimming shortened V by 3 bases and J by 1 base, and 10 bases separated the two germline ends. The CDR3 sequence: CASSAPGLNTGELFF. CDR3 nucleotide sequence: TGTGCCAGCAGCGCCCCGGGACTGAACACCGGGGAGCTGTTTTTT.

The chain links TRBV5-1 to TRBJ2-3, with TRBD2 matching over 13 bases. This CDR3 is built from 16 residues. Germline CDR1 SGHRS, CDR2 YFSETQ. With 4 bases clipped from V and 4 bases from J, the junction kept 6 bases outside the gene matches. In DNA, the CDR3 is TGCGCCAGCAGCACTAGCGGGGGGGCCGAGGCAGATACGCAGTATTTT. This translates into CASSTSGGAEADTQYF.

The chain joins TRBV27 to TRBJ2-1; 8 bases are shared with TRBD2. J was trimmed by 6 bases and V by 5 bases; bases with no gene match: 9. Germline CDR1 reads MNHEY; CDR2 reads SMNVEV (reference sequence). The CDR3 consists of 15 residues. This CDR3 reads CASSPGVAGSNEQFF. CDR3 in DNA: TGTGCCAGCAGTCCCGGGGTAGCGGGGTCCAATGAGCAGTTCTTC.

The chain has TRBV7-9 and TRBJ2-2; D gene uncertain. In germline, CDR1 is SEHNR, CDR2 FQNEAQ (reference sequence). The CDR3 extends over 11 amino acids. Trimming removed 9 bases from V and 6 bases from J, with 8 bases in between. CDR3 amino acids: CARGMAGELFF. The CDR3 DNA reads as TGTGCCAGAGGGATGGCCGGGGAGCTGTTTTTT.

V is TRBV9 and J is TRBJ2-2; D call uncertain. This CDR3 contains 16 residues. V gave up 4 bases and J gave up 3 bases, with 16 bases separating them. Per germline, CDR1 SGDLS and CDR2 YYNGEE. CDR3 loop: CASSPRQTAYTGELFF. The CDR3 DNA reads TGTGCCAGCAGCCCCCGACAAACTGCGTACACCGGGGAGCTGTTTTTT.

This clone has only a few counts. V gene TRBV9 combines with J gene TRBJ1-1; D is unclear. The CDR3 is 14 residues long. Trimming removed 0 bases from V and 1 base from J, with 7 bases in between. Germline V gene data show CDR1 as SGDLS and CDR2 as YYNGEE. CDR3 sequence: CASSVAERNTEAFF. The DNA for the CDR3 is TGTGCCAGCAGCGTAGCTGAGCGGAACACTGAAGCTTTCTTT.

The chain employs TRBV9 and TRBJ2-5, with 10 positions matching TRBD1. CDR1 is SGDLS and CDR2 is YYNGEE in the germline V gene. J lost 4 bases, V lost 3 bases, and 6 bases had no gene match. The CDR3 is made up of 15 amino acids. CDR3 sequence: CASSANDRGPETQYF. The DNA for the CDR3 is TGTGCCAGCAGCGCCAACGACAGGGGGCCAGAGACCCAGTACTTC.

The genes are TRBV11-3 and TRBJ1-4; TRBD1 might be the D (6 bases). The CDR3 contains 12 residues. The V end lost 4 bases, the J end lost 16 bases, and 16 bases lay between the germline ends. Per the germline V gene, CDR1 is SGHNT and CDR2 is YENEEA. CDR3 coding DNA: TGTGCCAGCAGCTCGGACAGCCACGAGAGGTTTTTT. Its translation: CASSSDSHERFF.

The chain couples TRBV28 to TRBJ2-7; 7 bases are a match to TRBD1. The germline V gene encodes CDR1 MDHEN and CDR2 SYDVKM. V was clipped by 2 bases and J by 2 bases; unmatched bases: 6. This CDR3 is 15 amino acids long. This chain's CDR3 is CASSLAWDRPYEQYF. Here the CDR3 DNA reads TGTGCCAGCAGTTTAGCATGGGACAGACCCTACGAGCAGTACTTC.

The chain combines TRBV6-5 with TRBJ1-5; D remains ambiguous. This CDR3 comprises 14 residues. V lost 2 bases and J lost 0, with 5 bases in between. The germline V gene encodes CDR1 MNHEY and CDR2 SVGAGI. The CDR3 nucleotides are TGTGCCAGCAGTTACGCTTATAGCAATCAGCCCCAGCATTTT. Amino acids: CASSYAYSNQPQHF.